The T cell receptor (beta chain) described here comes from a study of circulating CD8 cells and anti-PD-1 response in melanoma. From live CD3+CD8+TCRalphabeta+ cells, four PD-1 and/or TIGIT subsets were sorted. Using around 15 ng of total RNA, TCR libraries were made with the QIAseq Immune Repertoire TCR panel. TCRdb redid the calling of the reads with MiXCR, one entry per CDR3 protein. The sample has about 2,100 distinct CDR3 sequences; about 7% are singletons. This clonotype qualifies as medium-sized. The sequence was collected from a human donor with melanoma. The sequencing here drew on CD8+ T cells from PBMCs, taken at baseline or after one month of anti-PD-1 therapy (not recorded which).

CDR3: CASSLVGGEETQYF. DNA for the CDR3: TGTGCCAGCAGTTTGGTCGGGGGAGAGGAGACCCAGTACTTC. The chain has TRBV27 and TRBJ2-5, with D perhaps TRBD2 (6 bases). CDR3 length: 14 residues. Trimming took 3 bases from V and 5 from J, leaving 13 bases between them. Germline CDR1 MNHEY, CDR2 SMNVEV (reference sequence).